The rows below give T cell receptor beta chains drawn from one sample of a study of blood T cell repertoires in COVID-19. Profiled with immunoSEQ multiplex PCR; TCRdb holds only in-frame clones, not every one. The data contain fewer than 200,000 clones, around nine tenths of them singletons. The sample was peripheral blood. These receptors were obtained from a woman in her 70s with COVID-19, enrolled during active disease. Each CDR3 is given with its conserved first and last residue.

CDR3 protein	V gene	J gene	CDR3 length
CASSYPGTGGGYTF	TRBV5-1	TRBJ1-2	14
CASGLGGVGWNEQFF	TRBV12-5	TRBJ2-1	15
CASSMTGTTYNEQFF	TRBV19	TRBJ2-1	15
CASSRTGTGEGYTF	TRBV5-4	TRBJ1-2	14
CASSLKPAYEQYF	TRBV7-9	TRBJ2-7	13
CASSPGGRLSDTQYF	TRBV18	TRBJ2-3	15
CASSPLLISTEAFF	TRBV7-8	TRBJ1-1	14
CSVRLAGEDYNEQFF	TRBV29-1	TRBJ2-1	15
CASSLTGGLETQYF	TRBV7-3	TRBJ2-5	14
CASSPETGWRYGYTF	TRBV7-2	TRBJ1-2	15
CASSSFSGRAYNEQFF	TRBV19	TRBJ2-1	16
CASSPGTGVYTGELFF	TRBV7-3	TRBJ2-2	16
CASSTGTAVYANYGYTF	TRBV28	TRBJ1-2	17
CASALGGPGSEQYF	TRBV6-6	TRBJ2-7	14
CASSLGRDGVGNEQFF	TRBV5-6	TRBJ2-1	16
CASSSTGGLDEQYF	TRBV7-9	TRBJ2-7	14
CATGGGQGTRGLFF	TRBV23-1	TRBJ1-4	14
CASSVGTSWDTGELFF	TRBV9	TRBJ2-2	16
CASSLRQGVLYEQYF	TRBV5-1	TRBJ2-7	15
CASIPFGTSGSGETQYF	TRBV5-6	TRBJ2-5	17
CASSRQTGTGELFF	TRBV2	TRBJ2-2	14
CATASGSTYEQYF	TRBV19	TRBJ2-7	13
CASSFPDRGIINSPLHF	TRBV7-8	TRBJ1-6	17
CAWKGGRRGNQPQHF	TRBV30	TRBJ1-5	15
CASSSGLAGNEQYF	TRBV11-2	TRBJ2-7	14
CAISAQSYEQYF	TRBV10-3	TRBJ2-7	12
CASSPPGLAGRDTQYF	TRBV7-8	TRBJ2-3	16
CATSNTDTQYF	TRBV19	TRBJ2-3	11
CASSLASGSPYNEQFF	TRBV19	TRBJ2-1	16
CASSLNSGGYTF	TRBV11-2	TRBJ1-2	12
CASSSISVWYQETQYF	TRBV28	TRBJ2-5	16
CASSPRRLTDTQYF	TRBV7-9	TRBJ2-3	14
CASSQGAAASPYNEQFF	TRBV4-3	TRBJ2-1	17
CASSQTGQGISEQYF	TRBV7-3	TRBJ2-7	15
CASVLQGTSFF	TRBV6-5	TRBJ1-1	11
CASSTLLGATGANVLTF	TRBV19	TRBJ2-6	17
CAFLAGEDNEQFF	TRBV30	TRBJ2-1	13
CASSLEPYRSDRGTDTQYF	TRBV5-1	TRBJ2-3	19
CASSQDGGFGNSPLHF	TRBV3-1/TRBV3-2	TRBJ1-6	16
CASSQRQRTDTQYF	TRBV4-2	TRBJ2-3	14
CASSKGQATYEQYF	TRBV19	TRBJ2-7	14
CASSYMPGGYTEAFF	TRBV6-2/TRBV6-3	TRBJ1-1	15
CASSSGTSGGEQFF	TRBV5-1	TRBJ2-1	14
CASGTFWGAGANTGELFF	TRBV27	TRBJ2-2	18
CASSHHSGRASHRGDTQYF	TRBV4-2	TRBJ2-3	19
CASSLGQGFNEQFF	TRBV5-1	TRBJ2-1	14
CATSDQTSGSYNEQFF	TRBV24-1	TRBJ2-1	16
CASKGLAGAYNEQFF	TRBV2	TRBJ2-1	15
CATSDRRDSKNEQFF	TRBV24-1	TRBJ2-1	15
CASLSGSRLFF	TRBV3-1/TRBV3-2	TRBJ2-1	11
CASSLEQGASGNTIYF	TRBV5-6	TRBJ1-3	16
CAWSLRTVQETQYF	TRBV30	TRBJ2-5	14
CASSERTSGYNEQFF	TRBV7-2	TRBJ2-1	15
CASSLGPVITYNEQFF	TRBV11-2	TRBJ2-1	16
CASSQDQGSFNGYTF	TRBV4-2	TRBJ1-2	15